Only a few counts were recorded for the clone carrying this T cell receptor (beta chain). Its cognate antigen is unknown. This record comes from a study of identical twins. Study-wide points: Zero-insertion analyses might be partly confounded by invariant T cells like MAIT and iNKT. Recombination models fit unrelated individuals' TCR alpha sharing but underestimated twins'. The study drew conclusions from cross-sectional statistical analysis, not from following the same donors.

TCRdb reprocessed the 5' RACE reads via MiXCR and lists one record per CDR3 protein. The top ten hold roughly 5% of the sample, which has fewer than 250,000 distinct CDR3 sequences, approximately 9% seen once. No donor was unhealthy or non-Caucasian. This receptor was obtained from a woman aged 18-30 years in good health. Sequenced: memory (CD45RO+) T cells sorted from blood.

The DNA of the CDR3 is TGTGCCAGCTCACCACCCGGGACTAGCGGGAGGGTTGAGCAGTTCTTC. Amino acids: CASSPPGTSGRVEQFF. This rearrangement joins TRBV18 to TRBJ2-1; 16 bases fit TRBD2. The ends lost 0 bases at V and 9 bases at J; junction bases unmatched: 2. CDR3 length equals 16 residues. Germline CDR1 KGHSH, CDR2 LQKENI.